Below are 7 T cell receptor beta chains sequenced from a single sample in a study of OX40 agonist ivuxolimab in advanced cancers. Some clones are missing from TCRdb's copy, which holds only in-frame ones; the method was immunoSEQ multiplex PCR. This sample has about 48,000 clones, with approximately 79% found just once. Sequencing used CD4+ or CD8+ T cells sorted from blood, obtained in a trial of the OX40 agonist ivuxolimab. These receptors all come from an adult with an advanced solid tumor such as melanoma, head and neck, liver or kidney cancer.

The rearrangement uses TRBV5-1 and TRBJ2-5, with D perhaps TRBD1 (6 bases). V shed 5 bases and J shed 0 bases, with 11 bases lying between them. Germline values: CDR1 SGHRS, CDR2 YFSETQ. This CDR3 is 14 amino acids long. CDR3 sequence reads: CASSLWTDQETQYF. The CDR3 nucleotides read TGCGCCAGCAGTCTCTGGACAGACCAAGAGACCCAGTACTTC.

This clone was seen a few times. The CDR3 nucleotides read TGTGCCAGCAGCTTAAATCGAGGAGACACCATATATTTT. Its translation is CASSLNRGDTIYF. V and J are TRBV7-3 and TRBJ1-3; D remains unclear. CDR3 length equals 13 residues. V lost 1 base to trimming and J lost 8 bases, with 9 bases between them. The germline gives CDR1 SGHTA, CDR2 FQGTGA.

This clone showed up just once. The chain carries TRBV6-5 and TRBJ2-7; D is perhaps TRBD1 (5 bases). V was shortened by 6 bases and J by 3 bases, with 12 bases between the two germline ends. The CDR3 runs 13 residues. Germline V lookup: CDR1 MNHEY, CDR2 SVGAGI. CDR3 region: CASSREQLYEQYF. DNA of the CDR3: TGTGCCAGCAGCAGGGAACAGCTCTACGAGCAGTACTTC.

The chain couples TRBV4-2 to TRBJ1-4, with D unclear. This CDR3 is built from 16 residues. V shed 4 bases and J shed 0 bases, with 12 bases lying between them. Germline V lookup: CDR1 LGHNA, CDR2 YNFKEQ. The DNA for the CDR3 is TGTGCCAGCAGCCCCGGGAACAGTGCAACTAATGAAAAACTGTTTTTT. It codes for CASSPGNSATNEKLFF.

V usage is TRBV7-3 and J usage is TRBJ1-2; D not resolved. The CDR3 has 12 amino acids. V lost 7 bases to trimming and J lost 3 bases, with 9 bases between them. Germline V gives CDR1 SGHTA, CDR2 FQGTGA. The CDR3 nucleotides are TGTGCCAGCACCACCACGTACTATGGCTACACCTTC. Encoded protein: CASTTTYYGYTF.

The CDR3 spells CASTPGGTQYF. CDR3 nucleotide sequence: TGTGCCAGCACCCCAGGGGGGACCCAGTACTTC. The chain employs TRBV5-5 and TRBJ2-5; 7 bases are shared with TRBD1. From germline, CDR1 is SGHKS and CDR2 YYEKEE (reference sequence). With 6 bases clipped from V and 7 bases from J, the junction kept 3 bases outside the gene matches. The CDR3 loop spans 11 amino acids.

This chain uses TRBV11-2 with TRBJ1-5, with D tentatively TRBD1 (5 bases). Germline loops: CDR1 SGHAT, CDR2 FQNNGV. CDR3 length: 15 residues. V was clipped by 1 base and J by 3 bases, with 10 bases between them. The CDR3 DNA follows: TGTGCCAGCAGCTTAGGGGGCAGACCCAATCAGCCCCAGCATTTT. Translation: CASSLGGRPNQPQHF.